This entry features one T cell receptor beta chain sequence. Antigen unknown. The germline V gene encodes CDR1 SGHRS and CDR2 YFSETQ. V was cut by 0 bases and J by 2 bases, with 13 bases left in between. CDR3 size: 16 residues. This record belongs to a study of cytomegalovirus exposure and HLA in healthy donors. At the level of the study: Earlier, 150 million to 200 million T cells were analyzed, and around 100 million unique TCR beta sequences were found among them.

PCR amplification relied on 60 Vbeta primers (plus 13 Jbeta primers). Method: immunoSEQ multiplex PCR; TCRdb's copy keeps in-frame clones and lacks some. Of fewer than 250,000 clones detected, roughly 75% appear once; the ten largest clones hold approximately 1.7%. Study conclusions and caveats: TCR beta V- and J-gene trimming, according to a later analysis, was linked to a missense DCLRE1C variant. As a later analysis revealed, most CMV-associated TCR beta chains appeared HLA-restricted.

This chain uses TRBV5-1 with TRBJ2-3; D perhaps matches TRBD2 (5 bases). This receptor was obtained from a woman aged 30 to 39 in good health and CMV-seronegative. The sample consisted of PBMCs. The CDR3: CASSLVFERSTDTQYF. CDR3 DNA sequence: TGCGCCAGCAGCTTGGTTTTTGAGCGGTCCACAGATACGCAGTATTTT.